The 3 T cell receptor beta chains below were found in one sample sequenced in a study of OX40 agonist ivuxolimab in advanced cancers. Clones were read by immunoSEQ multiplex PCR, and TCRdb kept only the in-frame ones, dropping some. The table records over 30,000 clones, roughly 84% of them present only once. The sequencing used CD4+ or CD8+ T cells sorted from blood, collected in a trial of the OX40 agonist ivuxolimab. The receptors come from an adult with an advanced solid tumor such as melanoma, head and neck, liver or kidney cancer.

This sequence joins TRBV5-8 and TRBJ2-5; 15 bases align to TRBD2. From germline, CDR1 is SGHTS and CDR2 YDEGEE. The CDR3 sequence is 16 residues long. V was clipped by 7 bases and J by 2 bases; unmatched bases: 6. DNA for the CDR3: TGTGCCAGCCGAGGACTAGCGGGGGGGCCTCAAGAGACCCAGTACTTC. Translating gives CASRGLAGGPQETQYF.

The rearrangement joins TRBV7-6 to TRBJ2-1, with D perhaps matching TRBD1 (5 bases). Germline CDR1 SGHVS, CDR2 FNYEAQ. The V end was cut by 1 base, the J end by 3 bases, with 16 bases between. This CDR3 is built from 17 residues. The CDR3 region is CASSLGPGQGIYNEQFF. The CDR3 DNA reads TGTGCCAGCAGCTTAGGGCCCGGGCAGGGAATCTACAATGAGCAGTTCTTC.

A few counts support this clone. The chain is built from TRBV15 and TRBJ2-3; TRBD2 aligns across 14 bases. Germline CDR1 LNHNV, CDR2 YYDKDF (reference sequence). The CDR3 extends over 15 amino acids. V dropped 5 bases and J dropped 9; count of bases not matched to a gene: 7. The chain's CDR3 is CATSATSGRVGTQYF. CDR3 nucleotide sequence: TGTGCCACCAGCGCGACTAGCGGGAGGGTTGGCACGCAGTATTTT.